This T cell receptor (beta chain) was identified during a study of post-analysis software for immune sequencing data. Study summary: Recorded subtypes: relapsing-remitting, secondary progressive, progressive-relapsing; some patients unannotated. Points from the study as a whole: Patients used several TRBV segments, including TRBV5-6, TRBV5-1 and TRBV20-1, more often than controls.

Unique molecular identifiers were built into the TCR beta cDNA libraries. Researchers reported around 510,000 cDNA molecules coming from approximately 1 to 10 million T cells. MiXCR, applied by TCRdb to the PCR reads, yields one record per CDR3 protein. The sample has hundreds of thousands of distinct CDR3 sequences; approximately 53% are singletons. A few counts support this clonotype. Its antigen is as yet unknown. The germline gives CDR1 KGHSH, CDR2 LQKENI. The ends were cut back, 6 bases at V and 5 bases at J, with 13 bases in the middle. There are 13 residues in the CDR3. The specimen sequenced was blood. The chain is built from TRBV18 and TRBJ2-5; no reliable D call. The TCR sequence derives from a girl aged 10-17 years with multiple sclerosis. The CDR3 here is CASSLRALETQYF. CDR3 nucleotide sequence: TGTGCCAGCTCCCTTCGGGCCCTTGAGACCCAGTACTTC.